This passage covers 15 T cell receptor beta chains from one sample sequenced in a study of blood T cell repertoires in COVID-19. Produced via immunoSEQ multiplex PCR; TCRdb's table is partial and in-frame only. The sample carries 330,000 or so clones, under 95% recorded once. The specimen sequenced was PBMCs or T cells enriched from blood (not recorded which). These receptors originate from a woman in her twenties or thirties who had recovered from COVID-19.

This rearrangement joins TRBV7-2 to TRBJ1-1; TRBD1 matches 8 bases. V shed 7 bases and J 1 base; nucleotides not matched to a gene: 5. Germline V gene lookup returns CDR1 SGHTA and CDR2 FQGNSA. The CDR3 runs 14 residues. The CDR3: CASTTGGKNTEAFF. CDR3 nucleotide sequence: TGTGCCAGCACTACAGGGGGGAAGAACACTGAAGCTTTCTTT.

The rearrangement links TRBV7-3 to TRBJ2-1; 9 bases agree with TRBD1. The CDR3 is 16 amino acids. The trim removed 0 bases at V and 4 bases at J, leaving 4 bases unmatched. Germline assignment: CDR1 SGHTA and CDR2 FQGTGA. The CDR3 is CASSLTAGTGYNEQFF. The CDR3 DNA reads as TGTGCCAGCAGCTTAACGGCAGGGACAGGGTACAATGAGCAGTTCTTC.

This chain's CDR3 is CASSAKTSGRPEQYF. The CDR3 region has the DNA TGTGCCAGCAGCGCTAAGACTAGCGGGAGACCCGAGCAGTACTTC. V and J are TRBV7-8 and TRBJ2-7; 12 positions agree with TRBD2. CDR3 size: 15 residues. V shed 5 bases, J shed 6 bases, and the junction held 8 bases outside the gene matches. Per germline, CDR1 SGHVS and CDR2 FQNEAQ.

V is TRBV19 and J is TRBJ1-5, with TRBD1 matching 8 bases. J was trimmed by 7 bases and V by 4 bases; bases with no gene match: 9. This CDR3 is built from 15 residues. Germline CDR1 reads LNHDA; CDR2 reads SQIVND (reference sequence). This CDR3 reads CASSNRDRYVQPQHF. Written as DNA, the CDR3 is TGTGCCAGTAGTAACCGGGACAGGTATGTCCAGCCCCAGCATTTT.

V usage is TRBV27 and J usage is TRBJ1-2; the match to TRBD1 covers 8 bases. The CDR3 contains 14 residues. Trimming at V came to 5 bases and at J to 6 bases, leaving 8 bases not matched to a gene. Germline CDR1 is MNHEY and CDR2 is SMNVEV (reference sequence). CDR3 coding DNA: TGTGCCAGCAGTCGAGGGGACAGGATCGATGGCTACACCTTC. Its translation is CASSRGDRIDGYTF.

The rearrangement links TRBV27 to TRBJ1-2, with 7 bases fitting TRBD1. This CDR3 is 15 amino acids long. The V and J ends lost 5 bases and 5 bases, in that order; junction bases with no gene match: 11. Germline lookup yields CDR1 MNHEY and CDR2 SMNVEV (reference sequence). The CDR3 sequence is CASSTTGTSIYGYTF. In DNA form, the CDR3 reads TGTGCCAGCAGTACGACAGGGACTAGCATATATGGCTACACCTTC.

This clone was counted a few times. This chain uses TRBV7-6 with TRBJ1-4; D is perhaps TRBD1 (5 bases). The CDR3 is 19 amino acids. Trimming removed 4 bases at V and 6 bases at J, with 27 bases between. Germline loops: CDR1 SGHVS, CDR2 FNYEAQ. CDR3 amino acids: CASSYTPMTVGRVDEKLFF. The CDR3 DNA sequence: TGTGCCAGCAGCTACACCCCAATGACCGTCGGCAGGGTAGATGAAAAACTGTTTTTT.

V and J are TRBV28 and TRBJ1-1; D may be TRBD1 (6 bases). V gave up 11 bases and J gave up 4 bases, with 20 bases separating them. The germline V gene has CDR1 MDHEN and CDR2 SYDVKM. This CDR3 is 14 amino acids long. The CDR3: CAARDKPRGTEAFF. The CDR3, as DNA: TGTGCCGCCCGGGACAAACCTCGGGGCACTGAAGCTTTCTTT.

CDR3 bases: TGTGCCAGCAGCTTAGTCGGGGGTGAAGCTTTCTTT. It encodes CASSLVGGEAFF. The chain recombines TRBV7-9 with TRBJ1-1; a possible D gene is TRBD1 (5 bases). Germline CDR1 is SEHNR and CDR2 is FQNEAQ (reference sequence). This CDR3 has 12 amino acids. V gave up 1 base and J gave up 7 bases, with 7 bases separating them.

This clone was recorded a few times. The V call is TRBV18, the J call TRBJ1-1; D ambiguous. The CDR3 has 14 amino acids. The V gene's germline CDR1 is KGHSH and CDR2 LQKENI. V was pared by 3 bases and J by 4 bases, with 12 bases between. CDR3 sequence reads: CASSPGGGSTEAFF. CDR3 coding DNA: TGTGCCAGCTCACCGGGAGGCGGTTCCACTGAAGCTTTCTTT.

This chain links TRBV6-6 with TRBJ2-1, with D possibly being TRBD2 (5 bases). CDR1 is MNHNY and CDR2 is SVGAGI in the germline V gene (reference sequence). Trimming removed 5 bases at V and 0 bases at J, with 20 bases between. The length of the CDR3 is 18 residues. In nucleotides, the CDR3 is TGTGCCAGCAGTCAACCGGGCCTACCTGGGAGCTCCTACAATGAGCAGTTCTTC. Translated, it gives CASSQPGLPGSSYNEQFF.

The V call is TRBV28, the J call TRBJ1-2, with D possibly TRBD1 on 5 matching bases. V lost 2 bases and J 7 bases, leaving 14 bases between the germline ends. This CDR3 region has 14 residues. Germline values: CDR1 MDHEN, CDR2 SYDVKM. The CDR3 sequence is CASSLGDRRGGYTF. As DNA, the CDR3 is TGTGCCAGCAGTTTAGGTGACAGACGAGGTGGCTACACCTTC.

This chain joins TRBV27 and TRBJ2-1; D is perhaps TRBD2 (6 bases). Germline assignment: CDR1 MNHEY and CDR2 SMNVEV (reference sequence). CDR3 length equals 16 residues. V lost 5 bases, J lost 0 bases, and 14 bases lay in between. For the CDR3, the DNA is TGTGCCAGCAGTCCCTTGGGACTGCGCTCCTACAATGAGCAGTTCTTC. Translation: CASSPLGLRSYNEQFF.

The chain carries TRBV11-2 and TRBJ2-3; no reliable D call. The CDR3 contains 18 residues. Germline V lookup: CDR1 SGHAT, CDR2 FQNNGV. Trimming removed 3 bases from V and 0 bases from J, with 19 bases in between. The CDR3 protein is CASSFRLSGSRSTDTQYF. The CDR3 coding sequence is TGTGCCAGCAGCTTTCGTCTGTCTGGTTCTAGGAGCACAGATACGCAGTATTTT.

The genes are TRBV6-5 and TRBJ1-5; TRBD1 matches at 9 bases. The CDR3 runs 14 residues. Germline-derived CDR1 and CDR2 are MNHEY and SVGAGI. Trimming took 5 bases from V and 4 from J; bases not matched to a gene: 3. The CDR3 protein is CASSQGQGNQPQHF. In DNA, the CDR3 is TGTGCCAGCAGTCAGGGACAGGGAAATCAGCCCCAGCATTTT.